The rows below give T cell receptor beta chains drawn from one sample of a study of CD8+ T cells in alopecia areata. Profiled with immunoSEQ multiplex PCR; TCRdb holds only in-frame clones, not every one. The repertoire includes under 150,000 clones, around 56% of them detected once, and about 0.5% sits in the top ten. The material was CD4+ T cells sorted from blood, obtained at week 4, from a patient treated with tofacitinib. These receptors all come from a human donor with alopecia areata. Each CDR3 is given with its conserved first and last residue. D genes are given only for firm matches. Clone sizes are given selectively: once, few, many, or a class where the clone is expanded.

TRBV29-1	TRBJ2-1	few	NA	TGCAGCGTAAAATCGGCGGGCAGCTCCTACAATGAGCAGTTCTTC	CSVKSAGSSYNEQFF
TRBV29-1	TRBJ1-1	NA	NA	TGCAGCGTTGTAGGCAGAATGAACACTGAAGCTTTCTTT	CSVVGRMNTEAFF
TRBV15	TRBJ2-6	once	TRBD2	TGTGCCACCGGGACTAGCGGGATGATCTCTGGGGCCAACGTCCTGACTTTC	CATGTSGMISGANVLTF
TRBV25-1	TRBJ1-1	few	TRBD1	TGTGCCAGCGCGGGGACAGGGGTATTGGGCACTGAAGCTTTCTTT	CASAGTGVLGTEAFF
TRBV29-1	TRBJ2-7	few	NA	TGCAGCGTCCGATCGCCTAATGCCTACGAGCAGTACTTC	CSVRSPNAYEQYF
TRBV6-6	TRBJ2-1	NA	TRBD2	TGTGCCAGCAGTTCTTTAAGCGGGGCGTACAATGAGCAGTTCTTC	CASSSLSGAYNEQFF
TRBV4-1	TRBJ2-4	NA	TRBD1	TGCGCCAGCAGTCCGGGACAGGGTCAAAACATTCAGTACTTC	CASSPGQGQNIQYF
TRBV9	TRBJ1-2	NA	NA	TGTGCCAGCAGCGTAAAAGGGAACAGCTACACCTTC	CASSVKGNSYTF
TRBV7-9	TRBJ2-5	once	TRBD1	TGTGCCAGCAGCCCCCGCCGGGACAGGGGACGCCAAGAGACCCAGTACTTC	CASSPRRDRGRQETQYF
TRBV11-2	TRBJ2-5	NA	TRBD1	TGTGCCAGCAGCTCTCTGCCAGGGGGTCCCCAAGAGACCCAGTACTTC	CASSSLPGGPQETQYF
TRBV7-8	TRBJ2-3	NA	NA	TGTGCCAGCAGCTCCAGGGACGGCCGCACAGATACGCAGTATTTT	CASSSRDGRTDTQYF
TRBV6-5	TRBJ1-5	NA	TRBD1	TGTGCCAGCAATCCGACAGGGAGCAATCAGCCCCAGCATTTT	CASNPTGSNQPQHF
TRBV30	TRBJ2-1	NA	NA	TGTGCCTGCCAAGAATACAATGAGCAGTTCTTC	CACQEYNEQFF
TRBV19	TRBJ1-2	few	NA	TGTGCCAGTAGTATACAGGGTAGCTATGGCTACACCTTC	CASSIQGSYGYTF
TRBV30	TRBJ2-3	once	TRBD1	TGTGCCTGGAGCTCCGGACAGGGCACAGATACGCAGTATTTT	CAWSSGQGTDTQYF
TRBV23-1	TRBJ1-5	NA	NA	TGCGCCAGCAGTCAATCCTCTGTGTATAGCAATCAGCCCCAGCATTTT	CASSQSSVYSNQPQHF
TRBV7-9	TRBJ2-1	few	NA	TGTGCCAGCAGCTTCGGTATTTCCCGCAAGGAGCAGTTCTTC	CASSFGISRKEQFF
TRBV30	TRBJ2-7	few	NA	TGTGCCTGGAGTGCAAGGCCCTCTACGATCGAGCAGTACTTC	CAWSARPSTIEQYF
TRBV6-1	TRBJ2-1	NA	TRBD2	TGTGCCAGCAGTGAGACTAGCGCCGGGTGGGGCAATGAGCAGTTCTTC	CASSETSAGWGNEQFF
TRBV19	TRBJ2-7	NA	TRBD1	TGTGCCAGTAGTATACGCGGACAGGGAGCCTACGAGCAGTACTTC	CASSIRGQGAYEQYF
TRBV6-5	TRBJ1-1	NA	NA	TGTGCCAGCACTCCTGGAGGGACTGAAGCTTTCTTT	CASTPGGTEAFF
TRBV18	TRBJ1-2	NA	NA	TGTGCCAGCTCACTGACAGATATCGATGGCTACACCTTC	CASSLTDIDGYTF
TRBV7-3	TRBJ2-3	few	NA	TGTGCCAGCAGCTTAGTTGAGTCAGATACGCAGTATTTT	CASSLVESDTQYF
TRBV7-9	TRBJ2-7	NA	TRBD1	TGTGCCAGCAGCCAGGGACAGGTAACCTACGAGCAGTACTTC	CASSQGQVTYEQYF
TRBV29-1	TRBJ2-3	NA	NA	TGCAGCGAGGGGCACTTCACAGATACGCAGTATTTT	CSEGHFTDTQYF
TRBV5-1	TRBJ2-2	NA	TRBD2	TGCGCCAGCAGCTTGCCTAGCGGGGGGCCGTCGAACACCGGGGAGCTGTTTTTT	CASSLPSGGPSNTGELFF
TRBV4-1	TRBJ2-4	NA	NA	TGCGCCAGCAGCGGGATGGTCATAGCCAAAAACATTCAGTACTTC	CASSGMVIAKNIQYF
TRBV30	TRBJ2-3	NA	TRBD1	TGTGCCTGGAGTACCGGGACAGGGACTACAGATACGCAGTATTTT	CAWSTGTGTTDTQYF
TRBV14	TRBJ1-6	NA	NA	TGTGCCAGCAGCCAAGAAAGGGTGGACGCCTATAATTCACCCCTCCACTTT	CASSQERVDAYNSPLHF
TRBV27	TRBJ1-4	NA	TRBD1	TGTGCCAGCAGTTTTCGGACAGGGCATGAAAAACTGTTTTTT	CASSFRTGHEKLFF
TRBV27	TRBJ2-7	NA	NA	TGTGCCAGCAGTTCAGTGGGAGACTACGAGCAGTACTTC	CASSSVGDYEQYF
TRBV7-8	TRBJ2-7	NA	NA	TGTGCCAGCAGCTCATTTACGGGGTACGAGCAGTACTTC	CASSSFTGYEQYF
TRBV15	TRBJ2-2	NA	TRBD1	TGTGCCACCAGCAGAGAGGGACAGATCAACACCGGGGAGCTGTTTTTT	CATSREGQINTGELFF
TRBV9	TRBJ2-7	few	NA	TGTGCCAGCAGCGTAACGGCAGGGTCCTACGAGCAGTACTTC	CASSVTAGSYEQYF
TRBV30	TRBJ1-1	NA	TRBD1	TGTGCCTGGACCAGTGTTCGGGGACAGGGCCATGAAGCTTTCTTT	CAWTSVRGQGHEAFF
TRBV6-5	TRBJ2-7	NA	NA	NA	CASSSSVTTYEQYF
TRBV7-9	TRBJ2-7	NA	NA	TGTGCCAGCAGCTTATCGAATACCTACGAGCAGTACTTC	CASSLSNTYEQYF
TRBV29-1	TRBJ1-5	once	TRBD1	TGCAGCGTTCAGACAGGGGAGGATCAGCCCCAGCATTTT	CSVQTGEDQPQHF
TRBV19	TRBJ1-2	once	NA	TGTGCCAGTACCCAGACTTGGGGCTACACCTTC	CASTQTWGYTF
TRBV7-2	TRBJ2-1	few	TRBD2	TGTGCCAGCAGCTTTAGCGGGGCAGGCTCCTACAATGAGCAGTTCTTC	CASSFSGAGSYNEQFF
TRBV29-1	TRBJ2-4	NA	NA	TGCAGCGTTGAAGGGGGGGCGAGGGACATTCAGTACTTC	CSVEGGARDIQYF
TRBV25-1	TRBJ2-2	NA	NA	TGTGCCAGCAGTGAAGCGAGGCAGGGGCGGAACACCGGGGAGCTGTTTTTT	CASSEARQGRNTGELFF
TRBV2	TRBJ2-2	NA	NA	TGTGCCAGCTCCAGGGTAATCACCGGGGAGCTGTTTTTT	CASSRVITGELFF
TRBV25-1	TRBJ2-5	NA	NA	TGTGCCAGCAGTCCCTGGGGGGGCCTCCAAGAGACCCAGTACTTC	CASSPWGGLQETQYF
TRBV2	TRBJ2-7	once	NA	TGTGCCAGCGGTGGGGCAGGCACAGTCTACGAGCAGTACTTC	CASGGAGTVYEQYF
TRBV2	TRBJ1-2	few	NA	TGTGCCAGCAGTTCGGACGATAACTATGGCTACACCTTC	CASSSDDNYGYTF
TRBV18	TRBJ1-1	NA	NA	TGTGCCAGCTCACCAGGGAACACTGAAGCTTTCTTT	CASSPGNTEAFF
TRBV7-3	TRBJ2-3	few	TRBD1	TGTGCCAGCGGACAGGGTAGCACAGATACGCAGTATTTT	CASGQGSTDTQYF
TRBV4-1	TRBJ2-2	medium-sized	NA	TGCGCCAGCAGCCAAGTTGGCGCCACCGGGGAGCTGTTTTTT	CASSQVGATGELFF
TRBV4-1	TRBJ2-1	few	TRBD2	TGCGCCAGCAGCTCGCTAGCGGGATCCTACAATGAGCAGTTCTTC	CASSSLAGSYNEQFF
TRBV5-1	TRBJ2-4	NA	NA	TGCGCCAGCAGCTTGGAATCAGGGATTAAAAACATTCAGTACTTC	CASSLESGIKNIQYF
TRBV5-1	TRBJ1-2	once	NA	TGCGCCAGCACTGTGGACCACCTGGATGGCTACACCTTC	CASTVDHLDGYTF
TRBV30	TRBJ2-1	NA	NA	TGTGCCTGGAGGGAACTAGCAACTGAGCAGTTCTTC	CAWRELATEQFF
TRBV25-1	TRBJ1-2	NA	TRBD1	TGTGCCAGCAGTGAATCAGGGGGTTATGGCTACACCTTC	CASSESGGYGYTF